Below are 21 T cell receptor beta chains sequenced from a single sample in a study of neurological immune-mediated disorders. From the 5' RACE reads, TCRdb called clonotypes with MiXCR, one entry per CDR3 protein. The sample lists approximately 82,000 distinct CDR3 sequences, roughly an eighth occurring once. Time point denoted: longitudinal time-point 2. The sequencing input was PBMCs. These receptors all come from a female donor with HTLV-1-associated myelopathy (HAM/TSP).

This clonotype was seen many times. The chain recombines TRBV12-3 or TRBV12-4 with TRBJ1-6; D ambiguous. There are 13 residues in the CDR3. Between the trimmed V and J ends, which lost 3 bases and 7 bases, there was a span of 7 bases. The CDR3 here is CASSFYGNSPLHF. In DNA form, the CDR3 reads TGTGCCAGCAGTTTTTACGGGAATTCACCCCTCCACTTT.

This clonotype has ten or more counts. This chain uses TRBV5-4 with TRBJ2-3; D may be TRBD1 (8 bases). The CDR3 length is 14 residues. Looked up from germline, CDR1 is SGHNT and CDR2 is YYREEE (reference sequence). Trimming removed 4 bases at V and 6 bases at J, with 15 bases between. The CDR3 is CASSQQGGSDTQYF. CDR3 DNA: TGTGCCAGCAGCCAACAGGGGGGGAGCGATACGCAGTATTTT.

The J gene is TRBJ2-7, the V gene TRBV6-5, with D possibly matching TRBD1 (6 bases). Germline lookup yields CDR1 MNHEY and CDR2 SVGAGI. V lost 6 bases to trimming and J lost 2 bases, with 11 bases between them. The CDR3 covers 13 residues. CDR3 DNA sequence: TGTGCCAGCAGGGAGACAGGTACCTACGAGCAGTACTTC. It codes for CASRETGTYEQYF.

This clonotype was observed many times. This chain joins TRBV7-2 and TRBJ2-7; 9 nucleotides align to TRBD2. Trimming cost V 0 bases and J 12 bases; bases outside gene matches: 6. Germline CDR1 is SGHTA and CDR2 is FQGNSA. The CDR3 is 13 residues long. The CDR3 sequence is CASSLASGGDRYF. The DNA of the CDR3 is TGTGCCAGCAGCTTAGCTAGCGGGGGTGACCGGTACTTC.

At least ten counts were recorded for this clonotype. The chain joins TRBV20-1 to TRBJ2-4, with D tentatively TRBD1 (6 bases). CDR3 length equals 16 residues. V shed 2 bases and J shed 9 bases, with 23 bases lying between them. Looked up from germline, CDR1 is DFQATT and CDR2 is SNEGSKA (reference sequence). The CDR3 sequence: CSARSVDSLWDGIQYF. The DNA for the CDR3 is TGCAGTGCTAGATCCGTGGACAGTCTCTGGGATGGCATTCAGTACTTC.

A word on this clonotype: This sequence may be a read error, since a much larger clone differs from it by one base. The chain employs TRBV5-1 and TRBJ2-1; 9 bases are shared with TRBD2. This CDR3 region has 18 residues. Germline CDR1 is SGHRS and CDR2 is YFSETQ. V lost 0 bases, J lost 2 bases, and 9 bases stayed unmatched. The CDR3 sequence: CASSLGLVTSGTYNEQFF. The CDR3 DNA reads TGCGCCAGCAGCTTGGGCCTTGTGACTAGCGGAACCTACAATGAGCAGTTCTTC.

This clonotype appeared many times. This rearrangement joins TRBV20-1 to TRBJ2-3; TRBD2 matches at 8 bases. The V gene end was trimmed by 3 bases and the J gene end by 4 bases; junction bases not matched to a gene: 6. The CDR3 length is 14 residues. From germline, CDR1 is DFQATT and CDR2 SNEGSKA (reference sequence). In nucleotides, the CDR3 is TGCAGTGCTAGCCGGGGGGGCCAGGCAGATACGCAGTATTTT. Amino acids: CSASRGGQADTQYF.

In this sample, this clonotype turned up many times. The chain is built from TRBV20-1 and TRBJ2-7, with no clear D. Looked up from germline, CDR1 is DFQATT and CDR2 is SNEGSKA (reference sequence). This CDR3 is built from 11 residues. Between the trimmed V and J ends, which lost 2 bases and 0 bases, there was a span of 2 bases. The CDR3 nucleotides read TGCAGTGCTAGACCCTCCTACGAGCAGTACTTC. Amino acid sequence: CSARPSYEQYF.

Ten or more counts support this clonotype. V is TRBV6-1 and J is TRBJ2-5, with D perhaps assigned TRBD1 or TRBD2 (7 bases each). The V gene's germline CDR1 is MNHNS and CDR2 SASEGT. The CDR3 covers 16 residues. With 4 bases removed from V and 4 bases from J, the gap between germline ends came to 19 bases. The CDR3 DNA reads as TGTGCCAGCAGTGGCGAGGTGACAGGGAGGGGAGAGACCCAGTACTTC. Protein sequence: CASSGEVTGRGETQYF.

There are a few counts of this clonotype. The chain's CDR3 is CASSYMKTVNTEAFF. CDR3 sequence (DNA): TGTGCCAGTAGCTACATGAAGACCGTGAACACTGAAGCTTTCTTT. The chain is built from TRBV19 and TRBJ1-1; D gene unclear. The CDR3 covers 15 residues. With 6 bases removed from V and 0 bases from J, the gap between germline ends came to 14 bases. Germline CDR1 reads LNHDA; CDR2 reads SQIVND (reference sequence). The whole variable domain, filled in from reference TRBV19 and TRBJ1-1, reads DGGITQSPKYLFRKEGQNVTLSCEQNLNHDAMYWYRQDPGQGLRLIYYSQIVNDFQKGDIAEGYSVSREKKESFPLTVTSAQKNPTAFYLCASSYMKTVNTEAFFGQGTRLTVV.

This clonotype showed up many times. V usage is TRBV4-1 and J usage is TRBJ1-5, with D unclear. This CDR3 has 13 amino acids. Germline V gives CDR1 MGHRA, CDR2 YSYEKL. Trimming left V 0 bases short and J 7 bases short, with 7 bases between. The CDR3 bases are TGCGCCAGCAGCCAAGAAACGCGGCAGCCCCAGCATTTT. Translated, it gives CASSQETRQPQHF.

This clonotype was recorded many times. The chain links TRBV7-2 to TRBJ2-1; D is undetermined. CDR1 is SGHTA and CDR2 is FQGNSA in the germline V gene. The CDR3 consists of 15 residues. V was trimmed by 5 bases and J by 2 bases, leaving 13 bases between them. This chain's CDR3 is CASSRQKGAYNEQFF. In DNA, the CDR3 is TGTGCCAGCAGCCGTCAGAAAGGAGCCTACAATGAGCAGTTCTTC. The whole variable domain, filled in from reference TRBV7-2 and TRBJ2-1, reads GAGVSQSPSNKVTEKGKDVELRCDPISGHTALYWYRQSLGQGLEFLIYFQGNSAPDKSGLPSDRFSAERTGGSVSTLTIQRTQQEDSAVYLCASSRQKGAYNEQFFGPGTRLTVL.

This clonotype was counted at least ten times. In nucleotides, the CDR3 is TGTGCCAGCAGCCAAGATAATTTGATGGGTCCAGGGGGAACCTACGAGCAGTACTTC. Residues: CASSQDNLMGPGGTYEQYF. The chain has TRBV3-1 and TRBJ2-7; 7 nucleotides match TRBD1. V gave up 0 bases and J gave up 2 bases; unmatched junction bases: 16. The CDR3 contains 19 residues. Germline V gene lookup returns CDR1 LGHDT and CDR2 YNNKEL (reference sequence).

This clonotype has at least ten counts. The V and J genes are TRBV9 and TRBJ2-1; perhaps TRBD2 as D (5 bases). This CDR3 region has 16 residues. In germline, CDR1 is SGDLS, CDR2 YYNGEE. V lost 4 bases, J lost 5 bases, and 19 bases lay in between. CDR3 protein: CASSPFDGVWDNEQFF. The CDR3 DNA reads as TGTGCCAGCAGCCCCTTCGACGGGGTATGGGACAATGAGCAGTTCTTC.

This clonotype was recorded a few times. The chain joins TRBV12-3 or TRBV12-4 to TRBJ2-3; 7 bases map to TRBD1. Trimming removed 5 bases from V and 2 bases from J; junction bases left unmatched: 4. This CDR3 region has 14 residues. Written as DNA, the CDR3 is TGTGCCAGCAGTCGACAGGGACCCACAGATACGCAGTATTTT. It specifies CASSRQGPTDTQYF.

At least ten counts were recorded for this clonotype. The chain couples TRBV5-1 to TRBJ2-2; the D gene could be TRBD1 or TRBD2 (5 bases each). The V end lost 0 bases, the J end lost 4 bases, and 7 bases lay between the germline ends. CDR3 size: 14 residues. Germline V gives CDR1 SGHRS, CDR2 YFSETQ. This CDR3 is CASSLAGSTGELFF. The DNA for the CDR3 is TGCGCCAGCAGCTTGGCAGGGAGCACCGGGGAGCTGTTTTTT.

This clonotype was recorded many times. V usage is TRBV12-3 or TRBV12-4 and J usage is TRBJ2-2; 11 bases line up with TRBD2. J gave up 1 base and V 6 bases, and 1 base lay outside the gene matches. CDR3 length equals 15 residues. CDR3 bases: TGTGCCAGCAGCGGGACTAGCGGGAACACCGGGGAGCTGTTTTTT. The encoded protein is CASSGTSGNTGELFF.

Of note for this clonotype: At one end, the junction sequence differs from germline, possibly due to a read error. The chain recombines TRBV14 with TRBJ2-7, with D unclear. The V gene's germline CDR1 is SGHDN and CDR2 FVKESK. CDR3 length: 14 residues. Written as DNA, the CDR3 is TGTGACAGCAGCCAAGGAGTCGGCTCCTACGAGCAGTACTTC. Amino acid sequence: CDSSQGVGSYEQYF.

This clonotype was observed many times. V and J are TRBV5-1 and TRBJ2-5, with 13 bases identical to TRBD2. With V trimmed by 6 bases and J by 5 bases, 10 bases remained unmatched. CDR3 length equals 16 residues. Germline loops: CDR1 SGHRS, CDR2 YFSETQ. The CDR3 DNA follows: TGCGCCAGCATCCCCGGACTAGCGGGGGTCGGGGAGACCCAGTACTTC. This encodes CASIPGLAGVGETQYF.

In its sample, this clonotype was seen a few times. The chain has TRBV5-5 and TRBJ1-2, with D perhaps matching TRBD1 (5 bases). The CDR3 length is 14 residues. Germline CDR1 is SGHKS and CDR2 is YYEKEE (reference sequence). Trimming took 0 bases from V and 4 from J, leaving 10 bases between them. In DNA, the CDR3 is TGTGCCAGCAGCTTGGGACAGTTAGGCTATGGCTACACCTTC. As protein: CASSLGQLGYGYTF.

Ten or more counts support this clonotype. The CDR3: CATPGGEYLTDTQYF. DNA for the CDR3: TGTGCCACCCCCGGAGGGGAATACCTCACAGATACGCAGTATTTT. The rearrangement joins TRBV7-9 to TRBJ2-3, with TRBD2 as a possible D gene (6 bases). The length of the CDR3 is 15 residues. Trimming took 10 bases from V and 2 from J, leaving 19 bases between them. The germline V gene has CDR1 SEHNR and CDR2 FQNEAQ (reference sequence).